This T cell receptor beta chain was obtained from a study of blood T cells in healthy people across ages. General study points: Unknown donor CMV status possibly confounded expanded clonotype changes.

A second PCR of roughly 7 to 11 cycles used a sample-barcoded 5' primer and a J-beta primer mix. Each cDNA molecule carried a tag from a template-switch adaptor that contained 12 random nucleotides. TCRdb passed the 5' RACE reads through MiXCR, listing each CDR3 protein once. The sample carries around 1,500,000 distinct CDR3 sequences, 42% recorded once. Per sample, at least 6 micrograms of total RNA were extracted. As regards this clonotype: Antigen specificity is unknown.

The sequenced sample consisted of blood. The TCR was taken from a woman aged 18-35 years in good health.

The CDR3 nucleotides read TGCGCCAGCAGCTTGTCTAGCGGGAGTTTCGAGACCCAGTACTTC. Its protein product is CASSLSSGSFETQYF. The genes are TRBV5-1 and TRBJ2-5; TRBD2 agrees at 10 bases. CDR1 is SGHRS, CDR2 YFSETQ, per germline. The CDR3 sequence is 15 residues long. J was trimmed by 5 bases and V by 1 base; bases with no gene match: 5.